The entry that follows covers one TCR beta chain sequence. Its antigen is currently unknown. The assay was immunoSEQ multiplex PCR, and TCRdb's table has in-frame clones only and misses some. This sample yields about 31,000 clones, of which about 71% are seen a single time; roughly 2% belongs to the top ten. This sample is drawn from a study of STAT5B mutations in CD4+ large granular lymphocyte leukemia. Whole-study findings and limits: Higher CD4+ than CD8+ T-LGLL clonality might reflect small sample size. Top patient clones used TRBV06 genes more often: 8/27 versus 2/35 in controls. No patients shared main leukemic clonotypes, though around 24% appeared at low frequency elsewhere.

Controls came from buffy coats of healthy blood donors. CDR3 length: 13 amino acids. V lost 4 bases to trimming and J lost 10 bases; unmatched junction nucleotides: 3. Looked up from germline, CDR1 is ENHRY and CDR2 is SYGVKD. The sample consisted of CD4+ T cells from blood buffy coats. The J gene is TRBJ2-1, the V gene TRBV10-3; the match to TRBD2 covers 11 bases. The sequence came from a human donor in good health. CDR3 protein: CAISGLAGTEQFF. The CDR3 DNA is TGTGCCATCAGTGGACTAGCGGGGACAGAGCAGTTCTTC.